This entry lists 19 T cell receptor beta chains sequenced from one sample in a study of blood T cell repertoires in COVID-19. Sequencing used immunoSEQ multiplex PCR; TCRdb keeps in-frame clones, though not all of them. This sample has about 370,000 clones; about 89% occur once, and the top ten carry under 4%. Material: peripheral blood. The receptors were sampled from a woman in her twenties or thirties with COVID-19, enrolled during active disease.

The J gene is TRBJ2-5, the V gene TRBV19; tentatively, D is TRBD2 (5 bases). Germline CDR1 LNHDA, CDR2 SQIVND (reference sequence). V lost 5 bases and J lost 5, with 15 bases in between. The CDR3 has 14 amino acids. The CDR3 region has the DNA TGTGCCAGTAGTTTACCCGGGATCGGGGAGACCCAGTACTTC. Translating it yields CASSLPGIGETQYF.

This rearrangement joins TRBV5-1 to TRBJ1-2; unclear D gene. Germline CDR1 SGHRS, CDR2 YFSETQ. Trimming left V 0 bases short and J 4 bases short, with 10 bases between. The CDR3 totals 14 residues. Here the CDR3 DNA reads TGCGCCAGCAGCTTGGAGTCCCCCAGCTATGGCTACACCTTC. Translated, it gives CASSLESPSYGYTF.

J is TRBJ2-7 and V is TRBV28, with 13 bases lining up with TRBD2. J lost 3 bases, V lost 5 bases, and 4 bases had no gene match. Germline assignment: CDR1 MDHEN and CDR2 SYDVKM. This CDR3 contains 15 residues. The CDR3 DNA is TGTGCCAGCAGTAAGCGGACTAGCGGGAGCTACGAGCAGTACGTC. Translating gives CASSKRTSGSYEQYV.

The V and J genes are TRBV4-3 and TRBJ2-7, with 9 bases matching TRBD1. V gave up 4 bases and J gave up 4 bases; unmatched junction bases: 8. There are 15 residues in the CDR3. CDR1 and CDR2 from the germline V gene are LGHNA and YSLEER. In DNA form, the CDR3 reads TGCGCCAGCAGCCCGGGACAGGGTGGGAGGTACGAGCAGTACTTC. This gives the protein CASSPGQGGRYEQYF.

V gene TRBV21-1 combines with J gene TRBJ2-3; TRBD2, as called in the table, went unchecked against the DNA. TRBV21-1 is recorded as a pseudogene. This CDR3 region has 17 residues. Written as DNA, the CDR3 is TGTGCCAGCAGCAGAGACAGGGGGCCAGCGGGAGGTAATACGCAGTATTTT. Amino acid sequence: CASSRDRGPAGGNTQYF.

A remark on this clone: This CDR3 is also generated by other DNA sequences in the sample. This sequence joins TRBV2 and TRBJ1-5; D ambiguous. CDR1 is SNHLY, CDR2 FYNNEI, per germline. Trimming took 1 base from V and 0 from J, leaving 7 bases between them. There are 15 residues in the CDR3. CDR3 coding DNA: TGTGCCAGCAGTGAAGGGTCCGGTAGCAATCAGCCCCAGCATTTT. It codes for CASSEGSGSNQPQHF.

V gene TRBV27 combines with J gene TRBJ2-5; D is possibly TRBD2 (5 bases). The CDR3 extends over 13 amino acids. From germline, CDR1 is MNHEY and CDR2 SMNVEV (reference sequence). With 2 bases removed from V and 5 bases from J, the gap between germline ends came to 9 bases. As DNA, the CDR3 is TGTGCCAGCAGTTTAACTAGACTTGAGACCCAGTACTTC. Translated, it gives CASSLTRLETQYF.

The CDR3 DNA reads TGTGCCAGCAGCCACGTTAGGAGCGGGGCAACAGATACGCAGTATTTT. The encoded protein is CASSHVRSGATDTQYF. The V call is TRBV7-2, the J call TRBJ2-3, with TRBD2 identical over 7 bases. The CDR3 runs to 16 residues. Germline values: CDR1 SGHTA, CDR2 FQGNSA. Trimming took 5 bases from V and 3 from J; bases not matched to a gene: 11.

The V gene is TRBV19, the J gene TRBJ1-5, with D maybe TRBD1 (6 bases). The germline CDR1 and CDR2 sequences are LNHDA and SQIVND (reference sequence). The V end was cut by 10 bases, the J end by 2 bases, with 15 bases between. The length of the CDR3 is 14 residues. The CDR3 reads CATSRGSGNQPQHF. The CDR3 nucleotides are TGTGCCACCTCAAGGGGGTCGGGCAATCAGCCCCAGCATTTT.

This chain uses TRBV18 with TRBJ1-3; 9 nucleotides agree with TRBD1. V trimming: 3 bases; J trimming: 2 bases; junction bases outside the gene matches: 5. Germline CDR1 is KGHSH and CDR2 is LQKENI. The CDR3 is made up of 16 amino acids. In nucleotides, the CDR3 is TGTGCCAGCTCACCTCAGCGGACAGGGGCTGGAAACACCATATATTTT. This sequence encodes CASSPQRTGAGNTIYF.

The chain recombines TRBV7-9 with TRBJ2-7, with a weak D call TRBD1 (6 bases). V was cut by 5 bases and J by 3 bases, with 14 bases left in between. CDR3 length equals 14 residues. CDR1 and CDR2 from the germline V gene are SEHNR and FQNEAQ (reference sequence). The CDR3: CASSLDQGFYEQYF. The CDR3 DNA sequence: TGTGCCAGCAGCCTCGATCAGGGGTTCTACGAGCAGTACTTC. Variable domain in full (rest from reference TRBV7-9 and TRBJ2-7): DTGVSQNPRHKITKRGQNVTFRCDPISEHNRLYWYRQTLGQGPEFLTYFQNEAQLEKSRLLSDRFSAERPKGSFSTLEIQRTEQGDSAMYLCASSLDQGFYEQYFGPGTRLTVT.

The chain recombines TRBV6-4 with TRBJ2-3, with 14 bases identical to TRBD2. With V trimmed by 2 bases and J by 6 bases, 1 base remained unmatched. CDR1 and CDR2 (germline): MRHNA, SNTAGT. The CDR3 extends over 15 amino acids. In DNA form, the CDR3 reads TGTGCCAGCAGTGACGGGACTAGCGGGAGCGATACGCAGTATTTT. It translates to CASSDGTSGSDTQYF.

This rearrangement joins TRBV29-1 to TRBJ2-6; tentatively, D is TRBD1 (6 bases). Germline values: CDR1 SQVTM, CDR2 ANQGSEA. V was cut by 5 bases and J by 0 bases, with 17 bases left in between. This CDR3 region has 17 residues. For the CDR3, the DNA is TGCAGCGTTCCACACCGACAGGCGTACTCTGGGGCCAACGTCCTGACTTTC. Amino acid sequence: CSVPHRQAYSGANVLTF.

The chain employs TRBV11-3 and TRBJ2-5, with D perhaps matching TRBD2 (6 bases). The V gene's germline CDR1 is SGHNT and CDR2 YENEEA. V was trimmed by 6 bases and J by 5 bases, leaving 13 bases between them. This CDR3 contains 13 residues. The CDR3 sequence is CASSLLAAETQYF. DNA for the CDR3: TGTGCCAGCAGTCTCTTAGCGGCCGAGACCCAGTACTTC.

The table lists this clone with a few counts. This sequence joins TRBV27 and TRBJ1-1; possibly TRBD1 for D (6 bases). Trimming cost V 3 bases and J 10 bases, with 15 bases left between them. The CDR3 extends over 13 amino acids. Germline V gene sequence: CDR1 MNHEY, CDR2 SMNVEV (reference sequence). Written as DNA, the CDR3 is TGTGCCAGCAGTTTCCGACACAGGGAGGGAGCTTTCTTT. It encodes CASSFRHREGAFF.

The CDR3 loop is CASSPRAGGSEQYV. CDR3 coding DNA: TGTGCCAGCAGCCCGAGGGCGGGAGGTAGCGAGCAGTACGTC. The rearrangement links TRBV3-1 (or the pseudogene TRBV3-2) to TRBJ2-7; 8 bases fit TRBD2. The CDR3 sequence is 14 residues long. V lost 4 bases to trimming and J lost 6 bases; unmatched junction nucleotides: 8. Germline V gene lookup returns CDR1 LGHDT and CDR2 YNNKEL (reference sequence).

This sequence joins TRBV12-5 and TRBJ1-2; 7 bases are shared with TRBD1. The junction had 0 bases not matched to a gene; V was cut back by 2 bases and J by 3 bases. CDR3 length: 13 amino acids. CDR1 is LGHNT and CDR2 is FRNRAP in the germline V gene. CDR3 DNA: TGTGCTAGTGGTTTGACAGGGGACTATGGCTACACCTTC. Encoded protein: CASGLTGDYGYTF.

The chain combines TRBV6-5 with TRBJ1-1; 7 bases are a match to TRBD1. Trimming cost V 5 bases and J 2 bases; bases outside gene matches: 5. Germline assignment: CDR1 MNHEY and CDR2 SVGAGI. This CDR3 spans 14 amino acids. The CDR3 nucleotides read TGTGCCAGCAGTACGGACAGGACCAACACTGAAGCTTTCTTT. Its translation: CASSTDRTNTEAFF.

V is TRBV18 and J is TRBJ1-2; D possibly corresponds to TRBD1 (6 bases). This CDR3 spans 14 amino acids. The V gene lost 1 base and the J gene lost 6 bases, with 12 bases spanning the gap. Germline values: CDR1 KGHSH, CDR2 LQKENI. CDR3 region: CASSPRRGADGYTF. As DNA, the CDR3 is TGTGCCAGCTCACCACGCAGGGGAGCCGATGGCTACACCTTC.